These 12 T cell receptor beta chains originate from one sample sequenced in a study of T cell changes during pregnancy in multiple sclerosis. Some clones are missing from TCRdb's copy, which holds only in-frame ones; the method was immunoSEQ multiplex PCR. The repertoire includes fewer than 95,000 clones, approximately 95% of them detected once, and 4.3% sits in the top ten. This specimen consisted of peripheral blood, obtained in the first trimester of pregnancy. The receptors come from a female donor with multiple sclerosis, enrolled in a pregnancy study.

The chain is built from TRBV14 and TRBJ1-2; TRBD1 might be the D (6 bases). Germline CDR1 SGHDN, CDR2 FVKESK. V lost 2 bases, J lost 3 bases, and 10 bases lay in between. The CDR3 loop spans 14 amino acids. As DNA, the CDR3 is TGTGCCAGCAGCCAATACAGGGCAGACTATGGCTACACCTTC. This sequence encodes CASSQYRADYGYTF.

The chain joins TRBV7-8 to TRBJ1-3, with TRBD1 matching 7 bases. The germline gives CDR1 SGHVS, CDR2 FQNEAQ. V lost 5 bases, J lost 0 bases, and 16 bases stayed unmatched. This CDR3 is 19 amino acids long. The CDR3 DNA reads TGTGCCAGCAGCCCTCAACAGGGGCCTCGACCTAGCTCTGGAAACACCATATATTTT. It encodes CASSPQQGPRPSSGNTIYF.

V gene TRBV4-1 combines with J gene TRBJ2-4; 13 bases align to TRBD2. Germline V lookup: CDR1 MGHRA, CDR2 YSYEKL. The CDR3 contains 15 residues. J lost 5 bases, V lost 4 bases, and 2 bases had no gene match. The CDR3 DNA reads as TGCGCCAGCAGCCGGACTAGCGGGAGTGAAAACATTCAGTACTTC. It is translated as CASSRTSGSENIQYF.

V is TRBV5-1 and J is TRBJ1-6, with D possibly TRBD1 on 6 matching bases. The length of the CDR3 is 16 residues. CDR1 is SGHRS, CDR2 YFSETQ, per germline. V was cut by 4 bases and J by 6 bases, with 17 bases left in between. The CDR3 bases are TGCGCCAGCAGCCCGGGACACGGAACCTTTAATTCACCCCTCCACTTT. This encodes CASSPGHGTFNSPLHF.

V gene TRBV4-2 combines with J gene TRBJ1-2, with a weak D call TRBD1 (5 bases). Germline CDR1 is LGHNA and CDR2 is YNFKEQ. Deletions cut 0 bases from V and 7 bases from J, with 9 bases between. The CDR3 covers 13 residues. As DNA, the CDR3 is TGTGCCAGCAGCCAAGATCAGGGCTTTGGCTACACCTTC. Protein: CASSQDQGFGYTF.

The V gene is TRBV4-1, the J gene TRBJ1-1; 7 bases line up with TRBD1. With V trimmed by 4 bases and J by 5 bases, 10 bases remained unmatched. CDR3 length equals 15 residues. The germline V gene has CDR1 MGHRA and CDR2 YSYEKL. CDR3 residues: CASSPPMGQLTEAFF. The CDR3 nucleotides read TGCGCCAGCAGCCCCCCAATGGGACAGCTGACTGAAGCTTTCTTT.

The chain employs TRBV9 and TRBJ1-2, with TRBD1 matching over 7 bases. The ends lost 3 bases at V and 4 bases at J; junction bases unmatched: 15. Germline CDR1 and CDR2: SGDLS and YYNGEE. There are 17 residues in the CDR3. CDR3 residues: CASSAPQQGIRAYGYTF. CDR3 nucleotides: TGTGCCAGCAGCGCACCCCAACAGGGGATTCGGGCCTATGGCTACACCTTC.

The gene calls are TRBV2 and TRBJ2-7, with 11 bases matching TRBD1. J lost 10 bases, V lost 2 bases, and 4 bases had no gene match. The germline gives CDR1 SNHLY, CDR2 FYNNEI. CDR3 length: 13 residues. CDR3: CASSEPGQGGQYF. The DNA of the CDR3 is TGTGCCAGCAGTGAACCGGGACAGGGGGGACAGTACTTC. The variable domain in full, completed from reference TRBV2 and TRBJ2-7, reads EPEVTQTPSHQVTQMGQEVILRCVPISNHLYFYWYRQILGQKVEFLVSFYNNEISEKSEIFDDQFSVERPDGSNFTLKIRSTKLEDSAMYFCASSEPGQGGQYFGPGTRLTVT.

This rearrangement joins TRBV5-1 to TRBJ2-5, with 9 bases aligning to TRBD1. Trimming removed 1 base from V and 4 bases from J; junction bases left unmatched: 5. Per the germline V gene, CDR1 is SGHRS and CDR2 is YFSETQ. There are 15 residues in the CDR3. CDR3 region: CASSLSQGAGETQYF. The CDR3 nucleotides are TGCGCCAGCAGCTTGTCACAGGGGGCGGGAGAGACCCAGTACTTC.

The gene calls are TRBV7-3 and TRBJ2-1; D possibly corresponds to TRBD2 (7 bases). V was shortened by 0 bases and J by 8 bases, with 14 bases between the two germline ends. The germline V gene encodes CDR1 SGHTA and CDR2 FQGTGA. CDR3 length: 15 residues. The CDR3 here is CASSLTGGPLDEQFF. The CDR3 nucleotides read TGTGCCAGCAGCTTAACGGGGGGGCCCTTAGATGAGCAGTTCTTC.

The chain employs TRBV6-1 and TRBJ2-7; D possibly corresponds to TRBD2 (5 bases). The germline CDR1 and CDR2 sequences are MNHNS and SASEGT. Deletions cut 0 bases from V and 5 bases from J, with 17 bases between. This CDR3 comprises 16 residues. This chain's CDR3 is CASSEAEVLVPHEQYF. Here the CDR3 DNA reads TGTGCCAGCAGTGAAGCGGAGGTACTAGTACCCCACGAGCAGTACTTC.

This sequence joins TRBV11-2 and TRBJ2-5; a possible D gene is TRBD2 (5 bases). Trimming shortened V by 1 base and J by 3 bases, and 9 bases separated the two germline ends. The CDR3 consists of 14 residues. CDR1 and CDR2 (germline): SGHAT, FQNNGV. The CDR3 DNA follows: TGTGCCAGCAGCTTAGGGTGGGGAGAAGAGACCCAGTACTTC. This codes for CASSLGWGEETQYF.